This TCR beta chain was recovered during a study of OX40 agonist ivuxolimab in advanced cancers. For the study at large: Three dose-escalation patients had partial responses: one with hepatocellular carcinoma and two with cutaneous melanoma.

Autoimmune disease history or systemic immunosuppression was exclusionary. This clone was found once. The antigen is unknown. Study-level findings and limits: Low normalized T-cell clonal expansion also characterized some of the nonresponders.

The CDR3 spans 14 residues. From germline, CDR1 is SGDLS and CDR2 YYNGEE. V was shortened by 0 bases and J by 8 bases, with 12 bases between the two germline ends. Method: immunoSEQ multiplex PCR; TCRdb's copy keeps in-frame clones and lacks some. The sample has around 19,000 clones, approximately 69% seen once. The sequence derives from an adult with an advanced solid tumor such as melanoma, head and neck, liver or kidney cancer. This chain links TRBV9 with TRBJ2-1; D is uncertain. Sample: CD4+ or CD8+ T cells sorted from blood, taken in a trial of the OX40 agonist ivuxolimab. The CDR3 DNA reads as TGTGCCAGCAGCGTAGATTTGGGATTCGATGAGCAGTTCTTC. Its protein product is CASSVDLGFDEQFF.